The clone carrying this TCR beta chain was detected many times. Antigen specificity is unknown. From RNA transcripts, TCR beta CDR3 regions were amplified. Primed by the HTBI set, a first-round RT-PCR was run on the TCR CDR3. TCRdb ran MiXCR on the multiplex PCR reads and lists one entry per CDR3 protein. The data hold 500,000 to 600,000 distinct CDR3 sequences, with 16% observed a single time. The sample belongs to a study of T cells in Graves' hyperthyroidism and ophthalmopathy. The study's findings and limits: In the blood, most expanded thyroid clonotypes above 0.001 appeared as well.

Trimming cost V 5 bases and J 3 bases, with 11 bases left between them. Germline CDR1 reads MNHNS; CDR2 reads SASEGT. The CDR3 length is 14 residues. A patient was excluded if there was uncontrolled infection, other autoimmune disease, pregnancy or lactation. Each diagnosis was grounded in clinical symptoms, serum thyroxine and TRAb, thyroid ultrasound, and orbital computed tomography. The PBMCs were taken from about 9.7 ml of fresh peripheral blood. Sequencing was performed on blood. V gene TRBV6-1 combines with J gene TRBJ2-1; D not certain. The receptor was derived from a woman between 18 and 30 years old with Graves' hyperthyroidism. The CDR3 sequence: CASSPRTFYNEQFF. The CDR3 DNA follows: TGTGCCAGCAGTCCAAGGACCTTCTACAATGAGCAGTTCTTC.